Listed here are 8 T cell receptor beta chains from one sample, sequenced in a study of blood T cell repertoires in COVID-19. The data were produced by immunoSEQ multiplex PCR, yet TCRdb's version contains in-frame clones alone and is incomplete. In the table there are about 120,000 clones, 84% of which are singletons. Material for sequencing was PBMCs or T cells enriched from blood (not recorded which). Receptors originate from a woman aged 30 to 39 who had recovered from COVID-19.

This clone has a single count. This chain links TRBV19 with TRBJ1-5; 10 positions match TRBD1. Trimming at V came to 5 bases and at J to 4 bases, leaving 5 bases not matched to a gene. CDR1 is LNHDA and CDR2 is SQIVND in the germline V gene (reference sequence). The CDR3 covers 15 residues. DNA of the CDR3: TGTGCCAGTAGTTTGGACAGGGGGTCGAATCAGCCCCAGCATTTT. Translation: CASSLDRGSNQPQHF. Combining the CDR3 with reference TRBV19 and TRBJ1-5 gives the whole variable domain DGGITQSPKYLFRKEGQNVTLSCEQNLNHDAMYWYRQDPGQGLRLIYYSQIVNDFQKGDIAEGYSVSREKKESFPLTVTSAQKNPTAFYLCASSLDRGSNQPQHFGDGTRLSIL.

The chain uses TRBV4-1 and TRBJ2-7; 8 nucleotides agree with TRBD2. CDR1 is MGHRA and CDR2 is YSYEKL in the germline V gene. Unmatched junction bases numbered 4, after V lost 1 base and J lost 2 bases. The CDR3 has 15 residues. This CDR3 is CASSQVGGRPYEQYF. The CDR3 bases are TGCGCCAGCAGCCAAGTAGGCGGGAGGCCCTACGAGCAGTACTTC.

This sequence joins TRBV18 and TRBJ2-5; 13 bases map to TRBD2. The trim removed 5 bases at V and 5 bases at J, leaving 11 bases unmatched. This CDR3 region has 17 residues. Per the germline V gene, CDR1 is KGHSH and CDR2 is LQKENI. In nucleotides, the CDR3 is TGTGCCAGCTCAGATACGACCGGGACTAGCGGGAAGGAGACCCAGTACTTC. Amino acid sequence: CASSDTTGTSGKETQYF.

The gene calls are TRBV30 and TRBJ2-3, with 9 bases lining up with TRBD2. In germline, CDR1 is GTSNPN, CDR2 SVGIG (reference sequence). V gave up 3 bases and J gave up 1 base; unmatched junction bases: 11. The length of the CDR3 is 17 residues. The CDR3 region is CAWRKWTSVWGTDTQYF. In DNA, the CDR3 is TGTGCCTGGAGGAAGTGGACTAGCGTGTGGGGCACAGATACGCAGTATTTT.

The genes are TRBV7-7 and TRBJ2-5; 8 nucleotides align to TRBD2. This CDR3 has 18 residues. CDR1 and CDR2 from the germline V gene are SSHAT and FNYEAQ (reference sequence). V lost 1 base to trimming and J lost 0 bases; unmatched junction nucleotides: 10. The CDR3 region is CASSLGYKAGAYQETQYF. The CDR3 DNA reads as TGTGCCAGCAGCTTAGGTTACAAAGCGGGGGCATACCAAGAGACCCAGTACTTC.

The gene calls are TRBV19 and TRBJ1-5; D gene uncertain. The V and J ends lost 5 bases and 4 bases respectively, with 9 bases between them. Germline V gene sequence: CDR1 LNHDA, CDR2 SQIVND (reference sequence). The CDR3 covers 13 residues. The CDR3 region has the DNA TGTGCCAGTAGTCCGCGGCGTAATCAGCCCCAGCATTTT. Translating it yields CASSPRRNQPQHF.

The chain combines TRBV7-8 with TRBJ1-2; D is perhaps TRBD1 (5 bases). Germline values: CDR1 SGHVS, CDR2 FQNEAQ. This CDR3 is 13 amino acids long. The V and J ends lost 5 bases and 6 bases respectively, with 13 bases between them. The CDR3 loop is CASSATGVDGYTF. The CDR3, as DNA: TGTGCCAGCAGCGCCACAGGAGTGGATGGCTACACCTTC.

This chain uses TRBV2 with TRBJ2-1; 9 bases match TRBD2. The V gene end was trimmed by 7 bases and the J gene end by 5 bases; junction bases not matched to a gene: 9. The CDR3 has 15 amino acids. The germline V gene encodes CDR1 SNHLY and CDR2 FYNNEI. CDR3 loop: CASKLREGPHNEQFF. Written as DNA, the CDR3 is TGTGCCAGCAAATTGCGGGAGGGCCCCCACAATGAGCAGTTCTTC.